A single sample is the source of the 15 T cell receptor beta chains below, sequenced in a study of blood T cell repertoires in COVID-19. The method was immunoSEQ multiplex PCR; TCRdb's version includes in-frame clones alone and lacks a portion of them. The data hold 200,000 to 250,000 clones, with approximately 86% observed a single time. Material: peripheral blood. The source of these receptors is a woman in her sixties or seventies who had recovered from COVID-19.

To note about this clone: The junction does not match germline at one end; this may be a read error. The chain couples TRBV10-1 to TRBJ1-2; a weak D match, TRBD1 (5 bases). The germline V gene has CDR1 WNHNN and CDR2 SYGVQD (reference sequence). The CDR3 is 10 residues long. The CDR3 sequence is CDIQVYGYTF. The CDR3 region has the DNA TGTGACATACAGGTCTATGGCTACACCTTC.

The CDR3 spells CASGPTSGGGYEQFF. The CDR3 region has the DNA TGTGCTAGTGGTCCAACTAGCGGGGGGGGCTATGAGCAGTTCTTC. The rearrangement joins TRBV12-5 to TRBJ2-1; 13 nucleotides match TRBD2. The CDR3 runs to 15 residues. The germline gives CDR1 LGHNT, CDR2 FRNRAP. After removal of 5 bases from V and 8 bases from J, the junction contained 6 bases not matched to a gene.

The chain employs TRBV6-5 and TRBJ2-2; 9 bases are a match to TRBD1. This CDR3 region has 15 residues. Trimming cost V 5 bases and J 1 base; bases outside gene matches: 2. Germline-derived CDR1 and CDR2 are MNHEY and SVGAGI. The CDR3, as DNA: TGTGCCAGCAGTCCGACAGGGGGGAACACCGGGGAGCTGTTTTTT. Translating gives CASSPTGGNTGELFF.

The DNA of the CDR3 is TGTGCCAGCAGCTCCCCGGGGGGGGGCCGACGCGAGCAGTACTTC. Translated, it gives CASSSPGGGRREQYF. The genes are TRBV7-9 and TRBJ2-7; 8 bases map to TRBD2. The CDR3 totals 15 residues. CDR1 is SEHNR, CDR2 FQNEAQ, per germline (reference sequence). The ends lost 4 bases at V and 6 bases at J; junction bases unmatched: 11.

V gene TRBV7-3 combines with J gene TRBJ2-5; weak D call: TRBD2 (5 bases). Germline CDR1 is SGHTA and CDR2 is FQGTGA. The CDR3 loop spans 14 amino acids. The V and J ends lost 5 bases and 4 bases respectively, with 14 bases between them. The CDR3 DNA is TGTGCCAGCAGCCGCGGGCCCCTCGGAGAGACCCAGTACTTC. It specifies CASSRGPLGETQYF. The variable domain in full, completed from reference TRBV7-3 and TRBJ2-5, reads GAGVSQTPSNKVTEKGKYVELRCDPISGHTALYWYRQSLGQGPEFLIYFQGTGAADDSGLPNDRFFAVRPEGSVSTLKIQRTERGDSAVYLCASSRGPLGETQYFGPGTRLLVL.

The CDR3: CATISPGGNEQFF. Here the CDR3 DNA reads TGTGCCACCATAAGTCCCGGGGGCAATGAGCAGTTCTTC. The chain uses TRBV19 and TRBJ2-1; TRBD2 might be the D (6 bases). The V gene's germline CDR1 is LNHDA and CDR2 SQIVND (reference sequence). The germline V and J ends were trimmed by 10 bases and 6 bases, with 16 bases remaining between them. The CDR3 is made up of 13 amino acids.

The CDR3 loop is CASSLEPGQGTDTQYF. For the CDR3, the DNA is TGCGCCAGCAGCTTAGAACCGGGACAGGGTACAGATACGCAGTATTTT. The chain joins TRBV5-1 to TRBJ2-3, with 9 nucleotides matching TRBD1. The CDR3 loop spans 16 amino acids. From germline, CDR1 is SGHRS and CDR2 YFSETQ. J lost 3 bases, V lost 2 bases, and 7 bases had no gene match.

V and J are TRBV3-1 (or the pseudogene TRBV3-2) and TRBJ2-1; D remains unclear. This CDR3 region has 15 residues. V was clipped by 4 bases and J by 0 bases, with 10 bases between them. The V gene's germline CDR1 is LGHDT and CDR2 YNNKEL (reference sequence). The CDR3 sequence is CASSPPGRSYNEQFF. The CDR3 region has the DNA TGTGCCAGCAGCCCCCCAGGTCGCTCCTACAATGAGCAGTTCTTC.

The chain employs TRBV5-5 and TRBJ2-7; 7 bases fit TRBD2. This CDR3 is built from 17 residues. CDR1 and CDR2 from the germline V gene are SGHKS and YYEKEE (reference sequence). V was pared by 0 bases and J by 2 bases, with 11 bases of the junction left unmatched. The DNA for the CDR3 is TGTGCCAGCAGCTTGGCAACTGGGGGGGTAAGGGCCTACGAGCAGTACTTC. Its protein is CASSLATGGVRAYEQYF.

V is TRBV6-4 and J is TRBJ2-2; 9 bases line up with TRBD1. Germline V gives CDR1 MRHNA, CDR2 SNTAGT. Unmatched junction bases numbered 5, after V lost 6 bases and J lost 3 bases. This CDR3 is 15 amino acids long. The CDR3 bases are TGTGCCAGCAGACGGGACAGGGCTGACACCGGGGAGCTGTTTTTT. Its translation is CASRRDRADTGELFF.

The V gene is TRBV27, the J gene TRBJ1-6, with D uncertain. The CDR3 is 18 residues long. With 1 base removed from V and 0 bases from J, the gap between germline ends came to 13 bases. Germline V CDR1 and CDR2: MNHEY, SMNVEV (reference sequence). The CDR3 DNA is TGTGCCAGCAGTTTATATCCTCCGAGGAGCTCCTATAATTCACCCCTCCACTTT. Amino acids: CASSLYPPRSSYNSPLHF.

This clone came up a few times. The chain employs TRBV6-2 or TRBV6-3 and TRBJ1-5; a weak D match, TRBD1 (6 bases). CDR1 MNHEY and CDR2 SVGEGT come from the germline V gene. V lost 4 bases and J lost 2, with 12 bases in between. There are 15 residues in the CDR3. Here the CDR3 DNA reads TGTGCCAGCAGTTTACAGGGTTTAGGCAATCAGCCCCAGCATTTT. It encodes CASSLQGLGNQPQHF.

The V call is TRBV11-2, the J call TRBJ1-1; D is uncertain. Germline V gene lookup returns CDR1 SGHAT and CDR2 FQNNGV. Trimming stripped 5 bases from V and 4 bases from J, with 11 bases between. The CDR3 covers 13 residues. The CDR3 sequence: CASSLRRGTEAFF. CDR3 DNA sequence: TGTGCCAGCAGCCTTCGACGGGGCACTGAAGCTTTCTTT.

The chain links TRBV18 to TRBJ2-2; maybe TRBD1 (6 bases). CDR3 length: 15 amino acids. Trimming stripped 2 bases from V and 5 bases from J, with 12 bases between. CDR1 KGHSH and CDR2 LQKENI come from the germline V gene. The CDR3 region has the DNA TGTGCCAGCTCACCAGGGGGCTCCATTACCGGGGAGCTGTTTTTT. It encodes CASSPGGSITGELFF. The full variable domain, with the rest looked up from reference TRBV18 and TRBJ2-2, is NAGVMQNPRHLVRRRGQEARLRCSPMKGHSHVYWYRQLPEEGLKFMVYLQKENIIDESGMPKERFSAEFPKEGPSILRIQQVVRGDSAAYFCASSPGGSITGELFFGEGSRLTVL.

The gene calls are TRBV29-1 and TRBJ2-2; 7 bases are shared with TRBD1. This CDR3 contains 14 residues. CDR1 SQVTM and CDR2 ANQGSEA come from the germline V gene. With V trimmed by 7 bases and J by 0 bases, 5 bases remained unmatched. The CDR3 is CSAPGQPNTGELFF. CDR3 coding DNA: TGCAGCGCCCCGGGACAGCCGAACACCGGGGAGCTGTTTTTT.